This passage covers 19 T cell receptor beta chains from one sample sequenced in a study of blood T cell repertoires in COVID-19. TCRdb keeps only in-frame clones here, not all; method: immunoSEQ multiplex PCR. This table has roughly 400,000 clones, 80% to 95% appearing once. What was sequenced was PBMCs or T cells enriched from blood (not recorded which). Source of these receptors: a man between 18 and 29 years old who had recovered from COVID-19.

V usage is TRBV30 and J usage is TRBJ1-2; a weak D match, TRBD1 (5 bases). With 3 bases removed from V and 5 bases from J, the gap between germline ends came to 13 bases. Per the germline V gene, CDR1 is GTSNPN and CDR2 is SVGIG (reference sequence). The CDR3 extends over 13 amino acids. The CDR3 region is CAWSPQGVYGYTF. CDR3 nucleotides: TGTGCCTGGAGCCCCCAGGGTGTGTATGGCTACACCTTC.

The chain is built from TRBV5-1 and TRBJ2-7; D gene ambiguous. The length of the CDR3 is 12 residues. Trimming removed 2 bases at V and 1 base at J, with 4 bases between. In germline, CDR1 is SGHRS, CDR2 YFSETQ. The CDR3 spells CASSFGSYEQYF. Here the CDR3 DNA reads TGCGCCAGCAGCTTCGGTTCCTACGAGCAGTACTTC. The full variable domain, in which reference TRBV5-1 and TRBJ2-7 provide the parts outside the CDR3, is KAGVTQTPRYLIKTRGQQVTLSCSPISGHRSVSWYQQTPGQGLQFLFEYFSETQRNKGNFPGRFSGRQFSNSRSEMNVSTLELGDSALYLCASSFGSYEQYFGPGTRLTVT.

In DNA form, the CDR3 reads TGTGCCAACCAGCGGGAGAGCAGGTACGAGCAGTACTTC. It yields the protein CANQRESRYEQYF. The chain joins TRBV10-3 to TRBJ2-7; the match to TRBD2 covers 8 bases. This CDR3 spans 13 amino acids. The germline V gene has CDR1 ENHRY and CDR2 SYGVKD. V gave up 10 bases and J gave up 4 bases; unmatched junction bases: 9.

The rearrangement joins TRBV19 to TRBJ1-2, with D perhaps TRBD1 (5 bases). The CDR3 runs 16 residues. V lost 2 bases and J lost 0, with 13 bases in between. The germline V gene has CDR1 LNHDA and CDR2 SQIVND (reference sequence). Written as DNA, the CDR3 is TGTGCCAGTAGTATACTTTCCCAGGGAACTAACTATGGCTACACCTTC. The encoded protein is CASSILSQGTNYGYTF.

This clone was detected a few times. The J gene is TRBJ1-5, the V gene TRBV5-5; D gene unclear. There are 15 residues in the CDR3. V was shortened by 0 bases and J by 5 bases, with 12 bases between the two germline ends. The germline gives CDR1 SGHKS, CDR2 YYEKEE (reference sequence). CDR3 sequence (DNA): TGTGCCAGCAGCTTGGGAGTCTGGGCCCATCAGCCCCAGCATTTT. This codes for CASSLGVWAHQPQHF.

This clone was recorded only once. The V and J genes are TRBV6-1 and TRBJ2-1; 13 nucleotides match TRBD2. The CDR3 is 16 amino acids. V dropped 0 bases and J dropped 4; count of bases not matched to a gene: 0. Per germline, CDR1 MNHNS and CDR2 SASEGT. CDR3 amino acids: CASSEAGLAGYNEQFF. The CDR3, as DNA: TGTGCCAGCAGTGAAGCGGGACTAGCGGGGTACAATGAGCAGTTCTTC.

The V gene is TRBV25-1, the J gene TRBJ2-3; 10 nucleotides line up with TRBD2. Germline assignment: CDR1 MGHDK and CDR2 SYGVNS. The CDR3 has 15 residues. J was trimmed by 5 bases and V by 5 bases; bases with no gene match: 7. CDR3 residues: CASSPSGSARDTQYF. The CDR3 region has the DNA TGTGCCAGCAGTCCTAGCGGGAGTGCAAGAGATACGCAGTATTTT.

The table lists this clone with a count of one. This rearrangement joins TRBV18 to TRBJ1-5; TRBD1 matches 7 bases. The junction had 1 base not matched to a gene; V was cut back by 1 base and J by 1 base. The CDR3 contains 15 residues. Germline V gives CDR1 KGHSH, CDR2 LQKENI. The DNA for the CDR3 is TGTGCCAGCTCACCACAGGGGGCCAGCAATCAGCCCCAGCATTTT. The encoded protein is CASSPQGASNQPQHF.

CDR3 DNA sequence: TGTGCCAGCAGTCCAACATACAACGGCAATCAGCCCCAGCATTTT. This encodes CASSPTYNGNQPQHF. The chain recombines TRBV27 with TRBJ1-5; D is ambiguous. Trimming took 5 bases from V and 2 from J, leaving 13 bases between them. This CDR3 region has 15 residues. Germline CDR1 MNHEY, CDR2 SMNVEV (reference sequence).

Comment on this clone: The sample holds other DNA sequences that translate to the same CDR3. The gene calls are TRBV18 and TRBJ2-5; 8 nucleotides match TRBD1. The CDR3 totals 13 residues. Trimming took 1 base from V and 5 from J; bases not matched to a gene: 0. Germline V gene data show CDR1 as KGHSH and CDR2 as LQKENI. CDR3 region: CASSPRDRETQYF. CDR3 nucleotides: TGTGCCAGCTCACCACGGGACAGGGAGACCCAGTACTTC.

The V gene is TRBV27, the J gene TRBJ1-5, with D tentatively TRBD1 (5 bases). From germline, CDR1 is MNHEY and CDR2 SMNVEV (reference sequence). V lost 3 bases and J 4 bases, leaving 10 bases between the germline ends. The CDR3 has 14 residues. DNA for the CDR3: TGTGCCAGCAGTTTGTATGGGGCAAATCAGCCCCAGCATTTT. Residues: CASSLYGANQPQHF.

V gene TRBV5-6 combines with J gene TRBJ2-7; no clear D gene. Germline lookup yields CDR1 SGHDT and CDR2 YYEEEE. The CDR3 is 13 residues long. Trimming shortened V by 5 bases and J by 0 bases, and 9 bases separated the two germline ends. The CDR3 DNA sequence: TGTGCCAGCAGAGGTAGGAGCTCCTACGAGCAGTACTTC. Residues: CASRGRSSYEQYF.

The CDR3 reads CAISPSDRGYTEAFF. CDR3 coding DNA: TGTGCCATCAGTCCTTCGGACAGGGGGTACACTGAAGCTTTCTTT. J is TRBJ1-1 and V is TRBV10-3; 10 nucleotides agree with TRBD1. The junction had 6 bases not matched to a gene; V was cut back by 5 bases and J by 3 bases. The germline V gene has CDR1 ENHRY and CDR2 SYGVKD. The CDR3 is 15 residues long.

V usage is TRBV27 and J usage is TRBJ1-5; 9 nucleotides line up with TRBD1. The CDR3 consists of 15 residues. V was pared by 6 bases and J by 6 bases, with 9 bases of the junction left unmatched. CDR1 MNHEY and CDR2 SMNVEV come from the germline V gene (reference sequence). The CDR3 region has the DNA TGTGCCAGCAGGTTGGGACAGGGAACGAGTCAGCCCCAGCATTTT. Translation: CASRLGQGTSQPQHF.

The rearrangement links TRBV29-1 to TRBJ1-2, with 11 bases identical to TRBD1. This CDR3 is built from 15 residues. V shed 4 bases and J 8 bases; nucleotides not matched to a gene: 12. Germline CDR1 and CDR2: SQVTM and ANQGSEA. DNA for the CDR3: TGCAGCGTTGTCGGGACAGGGGGGGCCTCGGGCGGCTACACCTTC. Its protein is CSVVGTGGASGGYTF.

The chain combines TRBV18 with TRBJ1-1; no reliable D call. The CDR3 consists of 13 residues. Trimming took off 2 bases at V and 3 bases at J, with 7 bases between the two ends. Germline V gene lookup returns CDR1 KGHSH and CDR2 LQKENI. Here the CDR3 DNA reads TGTGCCAGCTCACCAAGTTCGGACACTGAAGCTTTCTTT. Its translation: CASSPSSDTEAFF.

CDR3 loop: CASSPNTQMNTEAFF. The CDR3, as DNA: TGTGCCAGCAGCCCCAATACACAAATGAACACTGAAGCTTTCTTT. This chain links TRBV9 with TRBJ1-1; D call uncertain. Germline CDR1 SGDLS, CDR2 YYNGEE. The CDR3 is 15 residues long. Between the trimmed V and J ends, which lost 4 bases and 0 bases, there was a span of 13 bases.

The gene calls are TRBV6-6 and TRBJ2-1; 7 nucleotides match TRBD2. J gave up 4 bases and V 7 bases, and 7 bases lay outside the gene matches. From germline, CDR1 is MNHNY and CDR2 SVGAGI (reference sequence). The CDR3 has 14 amino acids. CDR3 amino acids: CASMRGGWYNEQFF. In DNA form, the CDR3 reads TGTGCCAGCATGAGGGGAGGGTGGTACAATGAGCAGTTCTTC.

The chain has TRBV3-1 (or the pseudogene TRBV3-2) and TRBJ2-2; 12 nucleotides match TRBD2. Per germline, CDR1 LGHDT and CDR2 YNNKEL (reference sequence). The CDR3 covers 16 residues. Trimming cost V 1 base and J 4 bases; bases outside gene matches: 1. The CDR3 sequence: CASSQGLAGVTGELFF. The CDR3 DNA reads as TGTGCCAGCAGCCAAGGACTAGCGGGAGTCACCGGGGAGCTGTTTTTT.